This entry describes one TCR beta chain. These data are taken from a study of blood T cell repertoires in COVID-19. For the study at large: Acute and convalescent COVID-19 samples came from the United States, Italy and Spain. Nucleic acid was either cDNA or gDNA, and it came from T cells, B-cell-depleted T cells, or PBMCs.

During active infection, Seattle patients enrolled and were then monitored through disease. Per the original methods: It was from reference gene primer amplification that nucleated cell counts were estimated. The protocol was immunoSEQ multiplex PCR, while the TCRdb copy is restricted to in-frame clones and leaves out a portion. Clonal size and the V and J genes are those of that table, whereas D and trimming came from the DNA. The sample consists of under 200,000 clones, about 87% of them appearing once. Germline loops: CDR1 LGHDT, CDR2 YNNKEL (reference sequence). V dropped 4 bases and J dropped 3; count of bases not matched to a gene: 1. This CDR3 is 15 amino acids long.

J is TRBJ2-3 and V is TRBV3-1 (or the pseudogene TRBV3-2), with 13 bases that match TRBD2. Sequencing used peripheral blood. The clonotype originates from an elderly woman with COVID-19, enrolled during active disease. The CDR3: CASSPLAGGTDTQYF. The CDR3 DNA sequence: TGTGCCAGCAGCCCACTAGCGGGGGGGACAGATACGCAGTATTTT.